This T cell receptor beta chain came from a study of human T cells and chemical hapten exposure. Background on the study: DPC at 2% was the sensitizing agent, placed on roughly 2 cm by roughly 2 cm of upper inner arm skin. Alopecia areata, totalis or universalis was found in mostly female patients.

In the original workflow: Approximately 99,000 TCRs per sample was the median, with a range of about 20,000 to 690,600. MiXCR was run by TCRdb on the RACE reads, yielding one entry per CDR3 protein. TCRdb, not the original authors, processed these V and J calls. The sample lists 100,000 or so distinct CDR3 sequences, 9.3% occurring once. This clonotype showed up many times. What it binds is not known. Time point given: patch test 2, 6 weeks after DPC sensitization. Stated treatment: therapeutic diphenylcyclopropenone sensitization with weekly scalp DPC. Whole-study results and caveats: DPC sensitization did not alter TCRs above 1 in 1000 frequency.

V lost 5 bases to trimming and J lost 3 bases, with 11 bases between them. Germline lookup yields CDR1 SEHNR and CDR2 FQNEAQ (reference sequence). The CDR3 contains 13 residues. Source: whole blood, taken in connection with sensitization to the hapten diphenylcyclopropenone (DPC). The chain combines TRBV7-9 with TRBJ2-7; D is perhaps TRBD1 (6 bases). The clonotype was recovered from a woman aged 40 to 55 with alopecia areata. Some clones in this sample may be carry-over from other donors' samples. CDR3 sequence reads: CASSRDTHYEQYF. The CDR3 DNA follows: TGTGCCAGCAGCCGGGACACGCACTACGAGCAGTACTTC.